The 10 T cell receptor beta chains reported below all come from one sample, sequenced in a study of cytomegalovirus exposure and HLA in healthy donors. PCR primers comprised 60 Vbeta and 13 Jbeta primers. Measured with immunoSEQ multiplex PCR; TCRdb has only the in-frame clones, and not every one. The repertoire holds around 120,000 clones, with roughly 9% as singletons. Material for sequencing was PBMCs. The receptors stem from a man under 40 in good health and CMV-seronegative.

CDR3 in amino acids: CASSPPGGSTGELFF. The CDR3 coding sequence is TGTGCCAGCTCACCACCGGGGGGAAGCACCGGGGAGCTGTTTTTT. This rearrangement joins TRBV18 to TRBJ2-2; TRBD2 might be the D (6 bases). CDR3 size: 15 residues. Germline V gene sequence: CDR1 KGHSH, CDR2 LQKENI. The ends were cut back, 0 bases at V and 4 bases at J, with 9 bases in the middle.

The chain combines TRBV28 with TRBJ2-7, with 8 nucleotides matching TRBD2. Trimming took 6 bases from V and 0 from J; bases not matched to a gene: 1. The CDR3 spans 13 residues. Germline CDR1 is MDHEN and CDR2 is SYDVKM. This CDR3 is CASRSGSSYEQYF. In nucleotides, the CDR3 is TGTGCCAGCAGGAGCGGGAGCTCCTACGAGCAGTACTTC.

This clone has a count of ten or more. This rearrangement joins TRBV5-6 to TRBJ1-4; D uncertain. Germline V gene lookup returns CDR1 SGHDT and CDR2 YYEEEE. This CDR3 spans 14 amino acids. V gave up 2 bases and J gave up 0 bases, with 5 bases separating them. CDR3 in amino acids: CASSFGATNEKLFF. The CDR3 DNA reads TGTGCCAGCAGCTTCGGAGCAACTAATGAAAAACTGTTTTTT.

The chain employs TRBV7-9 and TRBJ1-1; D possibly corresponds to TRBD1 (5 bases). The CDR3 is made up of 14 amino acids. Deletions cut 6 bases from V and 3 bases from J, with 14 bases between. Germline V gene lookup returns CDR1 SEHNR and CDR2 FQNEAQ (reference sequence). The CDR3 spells CASRPPGGDTEAFF. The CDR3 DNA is TGTGCCAGCAGACCACCGGGGGGTGACACTGAAGCTTTCTTT.

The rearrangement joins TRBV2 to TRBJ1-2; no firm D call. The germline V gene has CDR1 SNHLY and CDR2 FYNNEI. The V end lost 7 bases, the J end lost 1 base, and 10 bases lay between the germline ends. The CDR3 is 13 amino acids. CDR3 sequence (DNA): TGTGCCAGCACCGCGGGAGATAACTATGGCTACACCTTC. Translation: CASTAGDNYGYTF.

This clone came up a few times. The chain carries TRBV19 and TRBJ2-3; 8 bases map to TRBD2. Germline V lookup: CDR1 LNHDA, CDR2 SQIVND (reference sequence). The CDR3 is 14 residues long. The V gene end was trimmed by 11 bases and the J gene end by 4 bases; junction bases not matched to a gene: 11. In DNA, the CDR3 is TGTGCCTCCGCCCTGGGACTAGTAGCAGATACGCAGTATTTT. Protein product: CASALGLVADTQYF.

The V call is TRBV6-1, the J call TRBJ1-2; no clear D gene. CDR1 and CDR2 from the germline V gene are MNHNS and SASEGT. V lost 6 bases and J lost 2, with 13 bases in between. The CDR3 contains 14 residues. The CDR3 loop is CASRMEPLNYGYTF. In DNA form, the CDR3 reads TGTGCCAGCAGGATGGAGCCATTAAACTATGGCTACACCTTC.

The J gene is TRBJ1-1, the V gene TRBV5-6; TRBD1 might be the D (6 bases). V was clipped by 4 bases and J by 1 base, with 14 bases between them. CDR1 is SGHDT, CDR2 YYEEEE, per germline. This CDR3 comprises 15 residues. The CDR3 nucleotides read TGTGCCAGCAGCCTTGCCGGACAGAAGAACACTGAAGCTTTCTTT. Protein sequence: CASSLAGQKNTEAFF.

The CDR3 bases are TGTGCCAGCCTAGCGGGGGGCACAGATACGCAGTATTTT. It yields the protein CASLAGGTDTQYF. The V and J genes are TRBV6-1 and TRBJ2-3; 10 bases map to TRBD2. Germline loops: CDR1 MNHNS, CDR2 SASEGT. The CDR3 loop spans 13 amino acids. The trim removed 8 bases at V and 1 base at J, leaving 0 bases unmatched.

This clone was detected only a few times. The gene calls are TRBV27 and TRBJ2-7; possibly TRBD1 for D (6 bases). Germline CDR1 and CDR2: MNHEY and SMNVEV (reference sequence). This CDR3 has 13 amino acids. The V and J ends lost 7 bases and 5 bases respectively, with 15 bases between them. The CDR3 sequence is CASTPGARNEQYF. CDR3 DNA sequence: TGTGCCAGCACCCCAGGGGCGCGCAACGAGCAGTACTTC.